The rows below give T cell receptor beta chains drawn from one sample of a study of OX40 agonist ivuxolimab in advanced cancers. Profiled with immunoSEQ multiplex PCR; TCRdb holds only in-frame clones, not every one. The table has approximately 58,000 clones, around 90% seen once; the top ten hold about 0.46%. The starting material was CD4+ or CD8+ T cells sorted from blood, obtained in a trial of the OX40 agonist ivuxolimab. Receptor source: an adult with an advanced solid tumor such as melanoma, head and neck, liver or kidney cancer. Both conserved end residues are part of each CDR3. D genes are given only for firm matches. A clone size is listed for some rows: how often the clone was seen (once, few, many), or a class if it is expanded.

>TRBV18|TRBJ2-2|NA|NA
TGTGCCAGCTCGCTCCGGACAGCGAACACCGGGGAGCTGTTTTTT
CASSLRTANTGELFF
>TRBV11-3|TRBJ2-5|NA|NA
TGTGCCAGCAGCTTAGCCGGTTACCAAGAGACCCAGTACTTC
CASSLAGYQETQYF
>TRBV21-1|TRBJ2-7|NA|NA
TGTGCCAGCATCATTAGAGAGAAGGGGACTAGCGGGAGTTTTTACGAGCAGTACTTC
CASIIREKGTSGSFYEQYF
>TRBV19|TRBJ1-5|NA|NA
TGTGCCAGTAGTATCCCGCCGGGTAGGGTAGTTCAGCCCCAGCATTTT
CASSIPPGRVVQPQHF
>TRBV7-2|TRBJ2-1|NA|NA
TGTGCCAGCAGCTCGCGGGCTAGCTCCTACAATGAGCAGTTCTTC
CASSSRASSYNEQFF
>TRBV5-6|TRBJ1-4|NA|NA
TGTGCCAGCAGCTCTACAGGGATAACTAATGAAAAACTGTTTTTT
CASSSTGITNEKLFF
>TRBV11-2|TRBJ2-2|NA|NA
TGTGCCAGCAGCTTAGCGGGGCGGACCGGGGAGCTGTTTTTT
CASSLAGRTGELFF
>TRBV20-1|TRBJ2-3|NA|NA
TGCAGTGCTAGAAATGAAGATACGCAGTATTTT
CSARNEDTQYF
>TRBV18|TRBJ2-1|NA|TRBD2
TGTGCCAGCTCAACTTGGACTAGCGGGAGTGCCGCGGATGAGCAGTTCTTC
CASSTWTSGSAADEQFF
>TRBV7-6|TRBJ2-2|NA|TRBD1
TGTGCCAGCAGCCCCGGGACAGGGGTTACCGGGGAGCTGTTTTTT
CASSPGTGVTGELFF
>TRBV4-3|TRBJ2-3|NA|TRBD2
TGCGCCAGCAGCCGGGTTGACGGGAGGGACACAGATACGCAGTATTTT
CASSRVDGRDTDTQYF
>TRBV2|TRBJ1-2|NA|NA
TGTGCCAGCAGCAGGGACTATGGCTACACCTTC
CASSRDYGYTF
>TRBV10-2|TRBJ1-1|NA|NA
TGCGCCAGCAGTGAGTCCGGACGCATCGGAGAGAGTTTT
CASSESGRIGESF
>TRBV30|TRBJ1-5|few|NA
TGTGCCTCACAGCTAGGAGGAGGGGGCAATCAGCCCCAGCATTTT
CASQLGGGGNQPQHF
>TRBV29-1|TRBJ2-1|once|NA
TGCAGCGGTAATCGTCGGAGGGGTCAGATATTTTCCTACAATGAGCAGTTCTTC
CSGNRRRGQIFSYNEQFF
>TRBV1|TRBJ1-1|NA|NA
TGCACCAGCAGCCAACCAGCGGGGAACACTGAAGCTTTCTTT
CTSSQPAGNTEAFF
>TRBV4-1|TRBJ2-7|NA|NA
TGCGCCAGCAGCCAAGATTCGGGGGTGATCGTCTACGAGCAGTACTTC
CASSQDSGVIVYEQYF
>TRBV7-2|TRBJ2-4|NA|TRBD1
TGTGCCAGCAGCTTATGGGTCTGGGGACAGAAAAACATTCAGTACTTC
CASSLWVWGQKNIQYF
>TRBV6-1|TRBJ1-1|NA|NA
TGTGCCAGCAGTGAGTTGGGGGTTAGGGGTGAAGCTTTCTTT
CASSELGVRGEAFF
>TRBV9|TRBJ2-7|NA|NA
TGTGCCAGCAGCGTAGAACAAGGAGCGCAGTACTTC
CASSVEQGAQYF
>TRBV5-1|TRBJ2-6|NA|TRBD2
TGCGCCAGCACGGGGGGATCTGGGGCCAACGTCCTGACTTTC
CASTGGSGANVLTF
>TRBV2|TRBJ2-7|NA|TRBD1
TGTGCCAGCACGGGACAGGAGATGGGCGAGCAGTACTTC
CASTGQEMGEQYF
>TRBV19|TRBJ2-3|NA|NA
TGTGCCAGTAGTACCTCCGGAGATACGCAGTATTTT
CASSTSGDTQYF
>TRBV9|TRBJ2-1|NA|TRBD2
TGTGCCAGCAGCGGCCTGGGGACTAGCGGACAAAATGAGCAGTTCTTC
CASSGLGTSGQNEQFF
>TRBV6-5|TRBJ2-1|NA|NA
TGTGCCAGCAGTTACTCGAGGACAGTGTACAATGAGCAGTTCTTC
CASSYSRTVYNEQFF
>TRBV29-1|TRBJ2-1|once|TRBD1
TGCAGCGGTACAACCGGGACAGGGGGCTTCAATGAGCAGTTCTTC
CSGTTGTGGFNEQFF
>TRBV6-6|TRBJ1-3|NA|NA
TGTGCCAGCAGTCCGGACAGTATCGGTGGAAACACCATATATTTT
CASSPDSIGGNTIYF
>TRBV30|TRBJ1-5|NA|NA
TGTGCCTGGAGTCATCGGGGGAGAGGCGATCAGCCCCAGCATTTT
CAWSHRGRGDQPQHF
>TRBV6-5|TRBJ1-4|NA|TRBD1
TGTGCCAGCAGTTACTCCGGGGACAGAAATGAAAAACTGTTTTTT
CASSYSGDRNEKLFF
>TRBV6-5|TRBJ2-7|NA|NA
TGTGCCAGCAGTTCCGACAGCTCCTACGAGCAGTACTTC
CASSSDSSYEQYF
>TRBV5-1|TRBJ2-3|NA|TRBD2
TGCGCCAGCAGCTTGGCGGGACTAGCGGGAGCGATAGATACGCAGTATTTT
CASSLAGLAGAIDTQYF
>TRBV29-1|TRBJ2-5|once|NA
TGCAGCGTTGAAGATCATGGAGGGGGCTTACCTCAAGAGACCCAGTACTTC
CSVEDHGGGLPQETQYF
>TRBV11-2|TRBJ2-5|NA|TRBD2
TGTGCCAGCAGCCCGGGACTAGCGGGAGGAGAGACCCAGTACTTC
CASSPGLAGGETQYF
>TRBV11-2|TRBJ1-3|few|NA
TGTGCCAGCAGCCCAACCTTTGGAAACACCATATATTTT
CASSPTFGNTIYF
>TRBV7-8|TRBJ2-7|NA|TRBD1
TGTGCCAGCAGCTTAACTTCAGGCCCAGGGGGCGGTTACGAGCAGTACTTC
CASSLTSGPGGGYEQYF
>TRBV6-5|TRBJ1-5|NA|NA
TGTGCCAGCAGCCGGAAGGGGCAGAGCAATCAGCCCCAGCATTTT
CASSRKGQSNQPQHF
>TRBV5-1|TRBJ2-3|NA|NA
TGCGCCAGCAGCTTTCTTGCAGCCGCGGATACGCAGTATTTT
CASSFLAAADTQYF
>TRBV9|TRBJ2-3|NA|NA
TGTGCCAGCAGCGCGGGAAGTTTGCGACATGATACGCAGTATTTT
CASSAGSLRHDTQYF
>TRBV18|TRBJ2-1|once|NA
TGTGCCAGCTCACCACCAACCTACAATGAGCAGTTCTTC
CASSPPTYNEQFF
>TRBV5-4|TRBJ2-7|NA|NA
TGTGCCAGCAGCCGGGGAAAGGCGTCCTACGAGCAGTACTTC
CASSRGKASYEQYF